What follows are 16 T cell receptor beta chains derived from one specimen sequenced in a study of blood T cell dynamics during melanoma immunotherapy. Time point meaning: pre-treatment baseline. Produced via immunoSEQ multiplex PCR; TCRdb's table is partial and in-frame only. The sample shows around 11,000 clones, 75% to 90% of them seen only once. The source material was blood, sampled from a patient treated with checkpoint blockade. The receptors were sampled from a human donor with melanoma.

The chain has TRBV4-2 and TRBJ1-2, with 9 bases aligning to TRBD1. Germline CDR1 reads LGHNA; CDR2 reads YNFKEQ. The CDR3 has 16 amino acids. Trimming at V came to 4 bases and at J to 7 bases, leaving 13 bases not matched to a gene. CDR3 coding DNA: TGTGCCAGCAGCCCAGGAAATAAAGGACAGGGGTTTGGCTACACCTTC. Translation gives CASSPGNKGQGFGYTF.

This clone was seen only a few times. The rearrangement uses TRBV11-2 and TRBJ2-1; D may be TRBD2 (6 bases). Per the germline V gene, CDR1 is SGHAT and CDR2 is FQNNGV. This CDR3 contains 16 residues. Trimming left V 2 bases short and J 7 bases short, with 18 bases between. The CDR3 coding sequence is TGTGCCAGCAGCTTACGAGACGGAGGGTTTTCGAATGAGCAGTTCTTC. This gives the protein CASSLRDGGFSNEQFF.

The rearrangement joins TRBV5-4 to TRBJ2-3; D perhaps matches TRBD1 (6 bases). Trimming left V 0 bases short and J 0 bases short, with 11 bases between. Germline-derived CDR1 and CDR2 are SGHNT and YYREEE (reference sequence). The CDR3 sequence is 16 residues long. The CDR3 spells CASSLGGRGSTDTQYF. The DNA for the CDR3 is TGTGCCAGCAGCTTGGGGGGCAGGGGTAGCACAGATACGCAGTATTTT.

V usage is TRBV19 and J usage is TRBJ1-5, with D possibly being TRBD1 (6 bases). This CDR3 spans 16 amino acids. Germline CDR1 is LNHDA and CDR2 is SQIVND (reference sequence). V was pared by 6 bases and J by 1 base, with 16 bases between. CDR3 residues: CASRGGVGGSNQPQHF. CDR3 nucleotide sequence: TGTGCCAGTAGAGGGGGTGTTGGGGGCAGCAATCAGCCCCAGCATTTT.

The V call is TRBV7-2, the J call TRBJ2-7; TRBD2 matches 13 bases. The CDR3 loop spans 14 amino acids. V was pared by 6 bases and J by 6 bases, with 5 bases of the junction left unmatched. The germline CDR1 and CDR2 sequences are SGHTA and FQGNSA. In DNA form, the CDR3 reads TGTGCCAGCAGTTTCGGACTAGCGGGAGCCGAGCAGTACTTC. It specifies CASSFGLAGAEQYF.

The V gene is TRBV6-1, the J gene TRBJ2-1; D possibly corresponds to TRBD2 (6 bases). The CDR3 extends over 17 amino acids. V lost 3 bases and J lost 6, with 21 bases in between. Germline V gene lookup returns CDR1 MNHNS and CDR2 SASEGT. CDR3 bases: TGTGCCAGCAGTGACCCCTCTCAGGCGGGGCTAACCAATGAGCAGTTCTTC. Translating it yields CASSDPSQAGLTNEQFF.

The gene calls are TRBV5-1 and TRBJ2-7; 12 nucleotides line up with TRBD2. The V and J ends lost 3 bases and 1 base, in that order; junction bases with no gene match: 2. Germline V gives CDR1 SGHRS, CDR2 YFSETQ. This CDR3 comprises 15 residues. CDR3 protein: CASSSGLAGSYEQYV. As DNA, the CDR3 is TGCGCCAGCAGCTCCGGACTAGCGGGGTCCTACGAGCAGTACGTC.

This chain connects TRBV6-6 to TRBJ1-2; a possible D gene is TRBD1 (6 bases). Germline V gene data show CDR1 as MNHNY and CDR2 as SVGAGI (reference sequence). V lost 3 bases, J lost 5 bases, and 10 bases lay in between. The CDR3 is made up of 13 amino acids. The CDR3: CASSYFGQYGYTF. DNA for the CDR3: TGTGCCAGCAGTTATTTTGGACAGTATGGCTACACCTTC.

The gene calls are TRBV19 and TRBJ1-2, with D uncertain. CDR1 and CDR2 (germline): LNHDA, SQIVND (reference sequence). This CDR3 is 14 amino acids long. V lost 7 bases and J 2 bases, leaving 14 bases between the germline ends. CDR3 coding DNA: TGTGCCAGTAACGGTCCGACATCCAACTATGGCTACACCTTC. Translation gives CASNGPTSNYGYTF.

The DNA for the CDR3 is TGTGCCAGCAGCCAATCGGGACAGGGTGGCGGCTACACCTTC. It yields the protein CASSQSGQGGGYTF. The chain links TRBV14 to TRBJ1-2; 9 positions match TRBD1. The CDR3 runs 14 residues. In germline, CDR1 is SGHDN, CDR2 FVKESK. J was trimmed by 8 bases and V by 2 bases; bases with no gene match: 6.

In its sample, this clone was seen once. This chain connects TRBV6-5 to TRBJ2-1, with 8 bases fitting TRBD2. V was pared by 2 bases and J by 7 bases, with 7 bases of the junction left unmatched. The CDR3 is 15 amino acids. CDR1 is MNHEY, CDR2 SVGAGI, per germline. The CDR3 spells CASSYGAGEANEQFF. Here the CDR3 DNA reads TGTGCCAGCAGTTACGGAGCGGGAGAAGCGAATGAGCAGTTCTTC.

V gene TRBV20-1 combines with J gene TRBJ1-4, with D possibly being TRBD1 (5 bases). The germline CDR1 and CDR2 sequences are DFQATT and SNEGSKA (reference sequence). The CDR3 is 11 residues long. Trimming pared 6 bases from V and 6 bases from J, leaving 8 bases between. The CDR3 DNA reads TGCAGTGCAAGGGACGATGAAAAACTGTTTTTT. Protein sequence: CSARDDEKLFF.

This chain connects TRBV5-1 to TRBJ1-4; TRBD1 matches 7 bases. Trimming cost V 3 bases and J 8 bases; bases outside gene matches: 10. CDR1 is SGHRS, CDR2 YFSETQ, per germline. This CDR3 region has 15 residues. The CDR3 bases are TGCGCCAGCAGCTGGACCGGGACAGCGGGAGAAAAACTGTTTTTT. Translating gives CASSWTGTAGEKLFF.

The rearrangement uses TRBV5-6 and TRBJ1-1, with a tentative D call TRBD1 (5 bases). CDR1 and CDR2 (germline): SGHDT, YYEEEE. The CDR3 is 16 residues long. The V and J ends lost 0 bases and 1 base respectively, with 13 bases between them. The CDR3 region is CASSLEGAGKNTEAFF. The CDR3 DNA reads as TGTGCCAGCAGCTTGGAAGGGGCAGGCAAGAACACTGAAGCTTTCTTT.

This chain links TRBV7-3 with TRBJ1-1; D remains ambiguous. This CDR3 has 13 amino acids. V was clipped by 0 bases and J by 1 base, with 3 bases between them. Germline lookup yields CDR1 SGHTA and CDR2 FQGTGA. In DNA, the CDR3 is TGTGCCAGCAGCTTAACCCCGAACACTGAAGCTTTCTTT. Translated, it gives CASSLTPNTEAFF. Supplemented by reference TRBV7-3 and TRBJ1-1, the full variable domain reads GAGVSQTPSNKVTEKGKYVELRCDPISGHTALYWYRQSLGQGPEFLIYFQGTGAADDSGLPNDRFFAVRPEGSVSTLKIQRTERGDSAVYLCASSLTPNTEAFFGQGTRLTVV.

The chain carries TRBV28 and TRBJ2-1; unclear D gene. Germline V gene data show CDR1 as MDHEN and CDR2 as SYDVKM. The CDR3 loop spans 12 amino acids. Trimming took 8 bases from V and 7 from J, leaving 12 bases between them. The CDR3 spells CASYGNLNEQFF. The CDR3 DNA reads TGTGCCAGCTATGGTAACTTGAATGAGCAGTTCTTC.